This T cell receptor (beta chain) was identified in a study of blood T cell repertoires in COVID-19 (TCRdb year 2020). About the full investigation: The collaborator samples originated in the United States, Italy and Spain and spanned the acute and convalescent phases of COVID-19. The dataset comprised deeply sampled blood TCRbeta repertoires from subjects exposed to, actively infected with, or recovered from COVID-19. The material from the prospective study consisted of cDNA or gDNA derived from T cells, B-cell-depleted T cells, or PBMCs. The samples were drawn from the first 160 participants of the ongoing ImmuneRACE study and from some 1,300 subjects provided by 6 global collaborators. The repertoires were made available in a free public database intended to serve as a resource for research on the immune response to SARS-CoV-2. Nearly every sample came with metadata listing a de-identified subject ID, COVID-19 status, age in years and sex. HLA class I and class II types, where available, came from metadata supplied by the sample provider rather than from assay-based typing. The paper as a whole reports these results and caveats: How much clinical and demographic metadata was included differed by source and by participant, and the metadata was provided uncurated.

TCRbeta CDR3 regions were amplified from genomic DNA by means of the immunoSEQ Assay, a bias-controlled multiplex PCR. Concerning the study's data processing: Within the assay, amplification of reference gene primers was used to estimate how many nucleated cells each sample contained. To quantify the absolute abundance of each unique TCRbeta CDR3 rearrangement, sequence reads were collapsed and filtered. Productive Simpson clonality was computed per sample as the square root of Simpson's diversity index over productive rearrangements. This is the immuneACCESS table as TCRdb keeps it, with only in-frame sequences that have V and J called. A part of the clones is gone; compared with another copy, unresolved V genes explain less than half, and the rest is unexplained. V, J and clone size are taken as reported in that table, and D and trimming were inferred from the DNA itself. Present in this sample are around 320,000 clones, roughly 89% of which were seen just once. The ten largest clones represent less than 3.5% of the sample.

The CDR3 covers 15 residues, taking in both the cysteine and the phenylalanine. The DNA shown is the 45-base CDR3, in frame from base 1. The germline V gene gives CDR1 as SGHAT and CDR2 as FQNNGV. V is cut back by 0 bases and J by 7 bases, with 7 bases in the junction unmatched. Enrolling through a virtual design, the prospective study's participants ranged in age from roughly 18 to 89 years and lived across around 25 United States geographic areas. Cohort assignment in the prospective study relied on participant-reported clinical history from a screening survey and a study questionnaire. Exposed participants were defined as having been in contact with someone with a PCR-confirmed or clinician-diagnosed COVID-19 case within 2 weeks of study entry. Each participant in the prospective study had whole blood, serum and a nasopharyngeal or oropharyngeal swab collected by mobile phlebotomists. Over a 2-month period, participants in the prospective study had the option of providing additional blood draws and questionnaires. Blood samples from the prospective study were shipped frozen or at room temperature prior to DNA extraction.

As for this clone: The antigen it binds to is not known. No much larger clone exists at a distance of one base, and base qualities are not known.

The origin of this receptor is a woman aged 45-65 years who had been exposed to COVID-19. The chain links TRBV11-2 with TRBJ2-7, with 9 middle bases fitting TRBD2. Sequencing was carried out using PBMCs or T cells enriched from blood (not recorded which). The CDR3 has the sequence CASSLDGGGAREQYF. The DNA sequence is given as TGTGCCAGCAGCTTAGACGGCGGGGGGGCGAGAGAGCAGTACTTC.